This T cell receptor beta chain was sequenced for a study of blood T cell repertoires in COVID-19. Background on the study: Spain, Italy and the United States supplied samples that represented acute and convalescent COVID-19.

Participants, about 18 to 89 years old, spanned fewer than 30 US areas. Categorization into cohorts depended on clinical history that participants reported. The CDR3 extends over 14 amino acids. J lost 6 bases, V lost 0 bases, and 4 bases had no gene match. Germline values: CDR1 ENHRY, CDR2 SYGVKD. In the source study's methods: The authors estimated nucleated cell counts from reference gene primer amplification. Profiled with immunoSEQ multiplex PCR; TCRdb holds only in-frame clones, not every one. V and J calls and clone size follow that table, whereas D and trimming were derived from the DNA. The data show 300,000 to 400,000 clones, with 88% seen just once and 0.95% to 1% held by the top ten.

Sample: PBMCs or T cells enriched from blood (not recorded which). The source is a woman younger than 45 with acute COVID-19. The chain uses TRBV10-3 and TRBJ1-1, with 7 bases lining up with TRBD1. CDR3 sequence (DNA): TGTGCCATCAGTGAGTCGACAGGGTTGGCTGAAGCTTTCTTT. Translating it yields CAISESTGLAEAFF.